The clone carrying this T cell receptor beta chain was picked up a small number of times. Its antigen is currently unknown. This sample is part of a study of blood T cells in healthy people across ages. The CDR3 is made up of 12 amino acids. Germline loops: CDR1 SGHRS, CDR2 YFSETQ. With 0 bases removed from V and 6 bases from J, the gap between germline ends came to 6 bases. Together with a sample-barcoded 5' primer, a J-beta primer mix was included in a second PCR lasting about 6 to 11 cycles. A single record per CDR3 protein comes from TCRdb applying MiXCR to the 5' RACE reads. The repertoire holds around 1,000,000 distinct CDR3 sequences, with about 23% as singletons. Study conclusions and caveats: Donor CMV infection status was unknown, possibly confounding age-related changes in expanded clonotypes. It was found that TCR beta diversity correlated strongly with the percentage of naive T cells.

This same sample was also taken into another study, of T cells of mothers and their children. That work adds: A slight, non-significant increase in overlap was found for related mother-child pairs relative to unrelated pairs.

The clonotype comes from a girl aged 2 to 10 in good health. The chain combines TRBV5-1 with TRBJ1-1; D is undetermined. Sequenced sample: blood. The CDR3 is CASSLEGPEAFF. CDR3 DNA: TGCGCCAGCAGCTTGGAAGGCCCTGAAGCTTTCTTT.